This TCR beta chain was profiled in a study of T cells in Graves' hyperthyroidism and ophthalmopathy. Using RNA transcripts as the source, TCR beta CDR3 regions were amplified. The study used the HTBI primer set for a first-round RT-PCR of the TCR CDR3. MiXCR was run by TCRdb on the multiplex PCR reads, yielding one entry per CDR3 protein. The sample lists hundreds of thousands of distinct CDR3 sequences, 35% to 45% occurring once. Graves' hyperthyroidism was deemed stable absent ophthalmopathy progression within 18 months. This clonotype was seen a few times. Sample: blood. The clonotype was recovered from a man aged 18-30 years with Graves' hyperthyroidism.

The CDR3 DNA follows: TGTGCCAGCAGCTACCGTAATTACGAGCAGTACTTC. Residues: CASSYRNYEQYF. This sequence joins TRBV11-1 and TRBJ2-7, with D unclear. CDR1 is SGHAT, CDR2 FQDESV, per germline (reference sequence). The CDR3 totals 12 residues. Trimming left V 4 bases short and J 4 bases short, with 8 bases between.